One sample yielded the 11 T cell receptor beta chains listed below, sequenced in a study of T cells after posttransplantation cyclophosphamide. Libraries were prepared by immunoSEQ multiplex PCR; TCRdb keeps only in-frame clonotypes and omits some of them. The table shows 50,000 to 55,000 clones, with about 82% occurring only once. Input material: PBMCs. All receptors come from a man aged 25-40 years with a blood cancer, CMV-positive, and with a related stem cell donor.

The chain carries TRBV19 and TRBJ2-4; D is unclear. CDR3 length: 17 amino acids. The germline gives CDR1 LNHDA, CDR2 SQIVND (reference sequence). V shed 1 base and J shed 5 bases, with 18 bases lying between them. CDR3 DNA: TGTGCCAGTAGTATAGGGGCAGATACTCCCCTCGAAAACATTCAGTACTTC. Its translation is CASSIGADTPLENIQYF.

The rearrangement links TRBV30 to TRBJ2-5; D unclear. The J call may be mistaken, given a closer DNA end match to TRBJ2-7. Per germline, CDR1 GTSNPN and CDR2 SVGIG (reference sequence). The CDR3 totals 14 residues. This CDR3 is CAWSVSVSPHEQYF. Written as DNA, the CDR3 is TGTGCCTGGAGTGTTTCGGTTTCCCCCCACGAGCAGTACTTC.

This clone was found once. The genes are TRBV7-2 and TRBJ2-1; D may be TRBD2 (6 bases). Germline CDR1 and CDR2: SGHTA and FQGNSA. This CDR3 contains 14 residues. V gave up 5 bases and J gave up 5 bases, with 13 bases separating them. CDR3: CASSPGRTDNEQFF. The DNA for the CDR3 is TGTGCCAGCAGCCCGGGGAGGACCGACAATGAGCAGTTCTTC.

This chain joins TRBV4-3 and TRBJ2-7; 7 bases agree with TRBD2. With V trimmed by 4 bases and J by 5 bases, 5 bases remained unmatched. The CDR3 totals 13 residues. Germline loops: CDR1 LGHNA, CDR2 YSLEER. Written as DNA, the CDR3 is TGCGCCAGCAGCCCGGGACTAATCAACGAGCAGTACTTC. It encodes CASSPGLINEQYF.

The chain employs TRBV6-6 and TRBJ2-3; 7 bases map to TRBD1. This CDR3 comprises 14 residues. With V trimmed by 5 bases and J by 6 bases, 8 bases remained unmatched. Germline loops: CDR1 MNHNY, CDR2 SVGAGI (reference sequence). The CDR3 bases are TGTGCCAGCAGTCGAGGACTGGACAGGGATACGCAGTATTTT. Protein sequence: CASSRGLDRDTQYF.

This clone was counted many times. CDR3 bases: TGTGCCAGCAGTTTATCGCCGACTGACCGGAGCGGGGCCCAGTACTTC. Amino acids: CASSLSPTDRSGAQYF. This rearrangement joins TRBV27 to TRBJ2-7, with 7 bases fitting TRBD2. CDR3 length: 16 amino acids. The junction had 15 bases not matched to a gene; V was cut back by 0 bases and J by 10 bases. Germline-derived CDR1 and CDR2 are MNHEY and SMNVEV (reference sequence).

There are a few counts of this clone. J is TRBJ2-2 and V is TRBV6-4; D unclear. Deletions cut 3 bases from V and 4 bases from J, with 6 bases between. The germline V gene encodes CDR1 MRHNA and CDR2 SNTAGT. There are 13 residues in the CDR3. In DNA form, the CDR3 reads TGTGCCAGCAGTGAAAGTAGCACCGGGGAGCTGTTTTTT. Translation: CASSESSTGELFF.

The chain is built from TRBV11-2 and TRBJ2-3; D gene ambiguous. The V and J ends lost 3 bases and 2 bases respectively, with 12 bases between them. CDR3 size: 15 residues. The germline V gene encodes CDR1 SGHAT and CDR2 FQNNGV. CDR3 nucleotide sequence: TGTGCCAGCAGCTTGGTTGGCTCAGTCACAGATACGCAGTATTTT. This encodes CASSLVGSVTDTQYF.

DNA for the CDR3: TGTGCCAGCAGCCTGACTAGGAGGGAGCTGTTTTTT. Its protein product is CASSLTRRELFF. V and J are TRBV9 and TRBJ2-2; tentative D call: TRBD2 (6 bases). Trimming took off 4 bases at V and 9 bases at J, with 10 bases between the two ends. The CDR3 runs 12 residues. Germline V gene lookup returns CDR1 SGDLS and CDR2 YYNGEE.

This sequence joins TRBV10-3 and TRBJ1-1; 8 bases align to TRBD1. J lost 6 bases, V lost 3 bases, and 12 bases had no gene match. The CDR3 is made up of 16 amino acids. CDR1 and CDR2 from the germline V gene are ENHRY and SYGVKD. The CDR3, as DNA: TGTGCCATCAGTGATGTTCAGGGGGCGAGATTCGCTGAAGCTTTCTTT. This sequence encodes CAISDVQGARFAEAFF.

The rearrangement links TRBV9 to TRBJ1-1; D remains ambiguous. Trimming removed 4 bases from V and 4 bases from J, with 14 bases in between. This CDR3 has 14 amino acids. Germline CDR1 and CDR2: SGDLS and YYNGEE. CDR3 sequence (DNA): TGTGCCAGCAGCCCCCAGGTGGCGCGCACTGAAGCTTTCTTT. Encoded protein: CASSPQVARTEAFF.